Below, 16 T cell receptor beta chains from the same sample are listed, as sequenced in a study of blood T cell repertoires in COVID-19. Clones were read by immunoSEQ multiplex PCR, and TCRdb kept only the in-frame ones, dropping some. The sample yields about 190,000 clones, approximately 91% seen once. Sequenced input: peripheral blood. The receptors come from a woman aged 40 to 50 who had recovered from COVID-19.

This clone was counted a few times. This sequence joins TRBV2 and TRBJ2-7; 8 bases are shared with TRBD2. Germline CDR1 reads SNHLY; CDR2 reads FYNNEI. The CDR3 totals 16 residues. V dropped 2 bases and J dropped 2; count of bases not matched to a gene: 8. This CDR3 reads CASSERDSGTTYEQYF. The CDR3 DNA reads as TGTGCCAGCAGTGAAAGGGATAGCGGGACCACCTACGAGCAGTACTTC.

V is TRBV7-2 and J is TRBJ2-7; 11 bases fit TRBD2. CDR1 SGHTA and CDR2 FQGNSA come from the germline V gene. V trimming: 5 bases; J trimming: 2 bases; junction bases outside the gene matches: 2. The CDR3 is made up of 14 amino acids. The CDR3 DNA reads TGTGCCAGCAGCCCGGGACTAGCGGCCTACGAGCAGTACTTC. This sequence encodes CASSPGLAAYEQYF. Full variable domain (rest looked up from reference TRBV7-2 and TRBJ2-7): GAGVSQSPSNKVTEKGKDVELRCDPISGHTALYWYRQSLGQGLEFLIYFQGNSAPDKSGLPSDRFSAERTGGSVSTLTIQRTQQEDSAVYLCASSPGLAAYEQYFGPGTRLTVT.

The chain joins TRBV4-1 to TRBJ1-5; TRBD1 aligns across 8 bases. V was clipped by 1 base and J by 7 bases; unmatched bases: 9. This CDR3 is built from 16 residues. Per the germline V gene, CDR1 is MGHRA and CDR2 is YSYEKL. The CDR3 DNA sequence: TGCGCCAGCAGCCAAGGCCCTGAAAGGGACAGGCAGCCCCAGCATTTT. Protein sequence: CASSQGPERDRQPQHF.

This chain links TRBV2 with TRBJ2-7; the match to TRBD2 covers 7 bases. J lost 4 bases, V lost 4 bases, and 10 bases had no gene match. CDR1 is SNHLY, CDR2 FYNNEI, per germline. The CDR3 contains 15 residues. Written as DNA, the CDR3 is TGTGCCAGCAGTGTGGGGGGAGGGACCATATACGAGCAGTACTTC. It translates to CASSVGGGTIYEQYF.

The chain links TRBV11-2 to TRBJ1-4; D ambiguous. V was trimmed by 4 bases and J by 8 bases, leaving 8 bases between them. The germline gives CDR1 SGHAT, CDR2 FQNNGV. The CDR3 length is 12 residues. The CDR3 nucleotides are TGTGCCAGCAGCTCGGGGAACGAAAAACTGTTTTTT. Translation: CASSSGNEKLFF.

V is TRBV5-3 and J is TRBJ1-2, with D possibly being TRBD1 (5 bases). TRBV5-3 counts as an open reading frame of uncertain function. The CDR3 loop spans 14 amino acids. Trimming stripped 0 bases from V and 2 bases from J, with 8 bases between. The CDR3 DNA sequence: TGTGCCAGAAGCTTGGTCTCAGGGAACTATGGCTACACCTTC. It specifies CARSLVSGNYGYTF.

This chain connects TRBV19 to TRBJ2-7, with TRBD1 matching 7 bases. Per the germline V gene, CDR1 is LNHDA and CDR2 is SQIVND (reference sequence). Unmatched junction bases numbered 6, after V lost 8 bases and J lost 2 bases. The CDR3 has 13 amino acids. CDR3 region: CASAPGQTYEQYF. CDR3 sequence (DNA): TGTGCCAGTGCGCCGGGACAGACCTACGAGCAGTACTTC.

The J gene is TRBJ2-1, the V gene TRBV6-2 or TRBV6-3; 11 bases fit TRBD2. Germline assignment: CDR1 MNHEY and CDR2 SVGEGT. The V gene end was trimmed by 2 bases and the J gene end by 1 base; junction bases not matched to a gene: 10. The CDR3 covers 19 residues. This CDR3 is CASSYGGTSGGRSYNEQFF. The CDR3 nucleotides read TGTGCCAGCAGTTACGGCGGGACTAGCGGAGGAAGGTCCTACAATGAGCAGTTCTTC.

The chain combines TRBV7-8 with TRBJ2-3; 12 bases line up with TRBD2. The CDR3 covers 16 residues. Per the germline V gene, CDR1 is SGHVS and CDR2 is FQNEAQ. The ends lost 3 bases at V and 4 bases at J; junction bases unmatched: 5. The CDR3 region is CASSFMTSGSSDTQYF. CDR3 bases: TGTGCCAGCAGCTTTATGACTAGCGGGAGTTCAGATACGCAGTATTTT.

V and J are TRBV16 and TRBJ1-1; TRBD1 aligns across 11 bases. The CDR3 loop spans 18 amino acids. Germline CDR1 and CDR2: KGHSY and FQNENV. V was clipped by 0 bases and J by 4 bases; unmatched bases: 10. CDR3 residues: CASSQSIGQGASGTEAFF. The CDR3 DNA follows: TGTGCCAGCAGCCAATCGATCGGACAGGGGGCTTCGGGCACTGAAGCTTTCTTT.

The chain is built from TRBV24-1 and TRBJ2-5, with unresolved D. V lost 0 bases and J lost 3, with 7 bases in between. The germline CDR1 and CDR2 sequences are KGHDR and SFDVKD. The CDR3 runs to 14 residues. The CDR3 loop reads CATSDLGQKETQYF. CDR3 nucleotides: TGTGCCACCAGTGATTTGGGGCAGAAAGAGACCCAGTACTTC.

This CDR3 reads CASSVVWNTGELFF. CDR3 sequence (DNA): TGTGCCAGCAGCGTAGTATGGAACACCGGGGAGCTGTTTTTT. The chain couples TRBV9 to TRBJ2-2, with D unresolved. Germline lookup yields CDR1 SGDLS and CDR2 YYNGEE. The V gene lost 0 bases and the J gene lost 1 base, with 4 bases spanning the gap. The CDR3 spans 14 residues.

The chain is built from TRBV6-2 or TRBV6-3 and TRBJ1-1; 9 positions agree with TRBD1. The CDR3 totals 16 residues. Germline CDR1 reads MNHEY; CDR2 reads SVGEGT. V trimming: 2 bases; J trimming: 4 bases; junction bases outside the gene matches: 8. The CDR3 region is CASSYPMDRGSTEAFF. The CDR3 DNA reads TGTGCCAGCAGTTACCCTATGGACAGGGGAAGCACTGAAGCTTTCTTT.

V gene TRBV5-1 combines with J gene TRBJ2-7, with 9 bases lining up with TRBD1. Germline CDR1 is SGHRS and CDR2 is YFSETQ. Trimming removed 3 bases from V and 6 bases from J; junction bases left unmatched: 7. CDR3 length: 14 residues. The CDR3 loop is CASSSAGQGFEQYF. The CDR3 DNA reads TGCGCCAGCAGCTCTGCGGGACAGGGTTTCGAGCAGTACTTC. The entire variable domain, with the rest obtained from reference TRBV5-1 and TRBJ2-7, is as follows: KAGVTQTPRYLIKTRGQQVTLSCSPISGHRSVSWYQQTPGQGLQFLFEYFSETQRNKGNFPGRFSGRQFSNSRSEMNVSTLELGDSALYLCASSSAGQGFEQYFGPGTRLTVT.

For the CDR3, the DNA is TGTGCCAGCAGTGACAGGCGTCTGGGTACGCAGTATTTT. As protein: CASSDRRLGTQYF. V gene TRBV25-1 combines with J gene TRBJ2-3, with unresolved D. V was pared by 3 bases and J by 8 bases, with 12 bases between. The CDR3 is 13 residues long. Germline V lookup: CDR1 MGHDK, CDR2 SYGVNS.

This clone has a handful of counts. The J gene is TRBJ2-7, the V gene TRBV3-1 (or the pseudogene TRBV3-2), with D perhaps matching TRBD2 (6 bases). Trimming removed 6 bases from V and 2 bases from J, with 17 bases in between. The germline V gene has CDR1 LGHDT and CDR2 YNNKEL (reference sequence). The CDR3 totals 15 residues. The CDR3 DNA reads TGTGCCAGCAGTCAGATCACGGGAGTCCCCTACGAGCAGTACTTC. This gives the protein CASSQITGVPYEQYF.